This TCR beta chain was recovered during a study of cytomegalovirus exposure and HLA in healthy donors. Study outcomes and limitations: Later work found most CMV-associated TCR beta chains apparently HLA-restricted. Later analysis reportedly placed an Asian-associated ancestry cluster below the roughly 690-donor mean in N-insertions. Clonal expansion, a later analysis showed, was greater in HLA-associated TCR beta chains than in equally common others.

There were likely unrecorded immune exposures, though donors were nominally healthy when sampled. A remark on this clone: Its antigen is as yet unknown.

A multiplex PCR was run with 60 Vbeta primers and 13 Jbeta primers. Data came from immunoSEQ multiplex PCR; TCRdb stores just in-frame clones and leaves some out. Here the sample spans roughly 120,000 clones, roughly four fifths being singletons. The CDR3 runs to 17 residues. Germline values: CDR1 LNHNV, CDR2 YYDKDF (reference sequence). The germline V and J ends were trimmed by 0 bases and 0 bases, with 15 bases remaining between them. The sample taken for sequencing was PBMCs. V usage is TRBV15 and J usage is TRBJ2-7; tentatively, D is TRBD2 (6 bases). This TCR derives from a man aged 25-40 years in good health and CMV-seropositive. The CDR3 coding sequence is TGTGCCACCAGCAGAGATATGGCGGGAAGCCTCTCCTACGAGCAGTACTTC. Translated: CATSRDMAGSLSYEQYF.